This T cell receptor (beta chain) was observed in a study of blood T cells in healthy people across ages. This CDR3 has 15 amino acids. V lost 3 bases, J lost 5 bases, and 7 bases stayed unmatched. The germline V gene encodes CDR1 MGHDK and CDR2 SYGVNS. This clonotype has just a few counts. The authors isolated at least 6 million PBMCs per sample. The extraction recovered at least 5 micrograms of total RNA per sample. A sample-barcoded 5' primer and a J-beta primer mix were used in a second PCR of about 6 to 11 cycles. Via MiXCR, TCRdb re-called the 5' RACE reads, giving one row per CDR3 protein. The data show hundreds of thousands of distinct CDR3 sequences, roughly three fifths seen once.

The source is a man in his 60s in good health. This chain links TRBV25-1 with TRBJ2-3; 8 bases align to TRBD1. The sequenced sample consisted of blood. The CDR3 nucleotides read TGTGCCAGCAGTGACCGGACAGGGCGCGGAGATACGCAGTATTTT. This gives the protein CASSDRTGRGDTQYF.